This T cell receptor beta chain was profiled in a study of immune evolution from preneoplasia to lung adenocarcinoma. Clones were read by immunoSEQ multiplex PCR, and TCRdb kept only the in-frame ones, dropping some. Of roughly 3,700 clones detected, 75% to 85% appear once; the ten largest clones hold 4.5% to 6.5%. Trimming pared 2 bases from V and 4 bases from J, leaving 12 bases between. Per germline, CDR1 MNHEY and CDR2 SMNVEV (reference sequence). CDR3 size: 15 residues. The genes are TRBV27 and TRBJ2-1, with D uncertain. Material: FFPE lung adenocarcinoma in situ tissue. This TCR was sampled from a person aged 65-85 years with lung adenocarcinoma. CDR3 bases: TGTGCCAGCAGTTTAACGGCAGTGGGGTACAATGAGCAGTTCTTC. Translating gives CASSLTAVGYNEQFF.